The present T cell receptor beta chain was sequenced within a study of blood T cells in healthy people across ages. Findings and caveats of the study: Versus aged donors, long-lived donors had higher diversity and more naive CD4+ cells.

With a J-beta primer mix and a sample-barcoded 5' primer, a second PCR ran about 6 to 11 cycles. MiXCR, applied by TCRdb to the 5' RACE reads, yields one record per CDR3 protein. The table shows about 780,000 distinct CDR3 sequences, with roughly 24% occurring only once. CDR3 length: 17 residues. J was trimmed by 2 bases and V by 2 bases; bases with no gene match: 8. CDR1 MNHEY and CDR2 SVGEGT come from the germline V gene. As to this clonotype: Its target is unknown.

The sample was also reused in another study, on T cells of mothers and their children.

The sequenced material came from blood. The chain couples TRBV6-2 or TRBV6-3 to TRBJ2-1, with 8 bases matching TRBD2. This clonotype originated in a boy younger than 18 in good health. CDR3: CASSYSGGSGTYNEQFF. The CDR3 DNA is TGTGCCAGCAGTTACAGCGGGGGCAGCGGGACCTACAATGAGCAGTTCTTC.